Presented here are 3 T cell receptor beta chains from one specimen sequenced in a study of T cell responses to AZD1222 COVID-19 vaccine. Sequencing used immunoSEQ multiplex PCR; TCRdb keeps in-frame clones, though not all of them. The sample has around 140,000 clones; about 93% are singletons. The material sequenced was peripheral blood, taken on day 0 of AZD1222 vaccination. The receptor source for this set is an adult in good health.

The chain employs TRBV20-1 and TRBJ1-1; D remains ambiguous. V was trimmed by 7 bases and J by 0 bases, leaving 6 bases between them. Per germline, CDR1 DFQATT and CDR2 SNEGSKA (reference sequence). This CDR3 spans 11 amino acids. The CDR3 reads CSVRLNTEAFF. Here the CDR3 DNA reads TGCAGTGTTCGGTTGAACACTGAAGCTTTCTTT.

J is TRBJ2-1 and V is TRBV24-1; 8 positions agree with TRBD1. CDR1 is KGHDR and CDR2 is SFDVKD in the germline V gene. The CDR3 has 17 residues. J gave up 2 bases and V 2 bases, and 7 bases lay outside the gene matches. In nucleotides, the CDR3 is TGTGCCACCAGTGATTCAGGGGGCTCTTCGCCCTACAATGAGCAGTTCTTC. Protein: CATSDSGGSSPYNEQFF.

The chain carries TRBV29-1 and TRBJ1-5; 8 bases are a match to TRBD1. J lost 7 bases, V lost 7 bases, and 9 bases had no gene match. The CDR3 length is 13 residues. Germline CDR1 and CDR2: SQVTM and ANQGSEA. CDR3 in amino acids: CSARTGGGQPQHF. In DNA, the CDR3 is TGCAGCGCCCGTACAGGGGGTGGACAGCCCCAGCATTTT.